This record concerns one T cell receptor (beta chain) sequence. Its antigen is not known. This CDR3 has 15 residues. Germline V lookup: CDR1 WSHSY, CDR2 SAAADI. The V and J ends lost 1 base and 2 bases respectively, with 10 bases between them. Researchers partitioned CD4+ cells into CD45RA+ naive and CD45RA-negative memory subsets. The data belong to a study of shared clonotypes between healthy human individuals. The study's findings and limits: The genetic and exposure-history diversity represented was limited by few donors.

Authors' analysis steps: Filtering of immunoSEQ junctional sequences could not match full-length read filtering. The protocol was immunoSEQ multiplex PCR, while the TCRdb copy is restricted to in-frame clones and leaves out a portion. The DNA was the basis for D and trimming; V, J and clone size are from that table. The table includes roughly 2.2 million clones, over 85% detected once. The V gene is TRBV10-2, the J gene TRBJ2-3; no firm D call. This sequence originates from a young man in good health. Some clones in this sample may be carry-over from other donors' samples. Sequenced input: naive CD4+ T cells from PBMCs. This sample's subset: CD45RA+ positively selected. The CDR3 sequence is CASSEWSLDTDTQYF. DNA of the CDR3: TGCGCCAGCAGTGAGTGGAGTCTGGACACAGATACGCAGTATTTT.